These T cell receptor beta chains were read from a single sample in a study of a mutant IDH1 vaccine in newly diagnosed glioma. Here immunoSEQ multiplex PCR was the method, and the copy in TCRdb shows in-frame clones only, minus some. The data contain 90,000 to 100,000 clones, around 90% of them singletons. Sequencing used PBMCs, obtained from a glioma patient treated with radiotherapy, temozolomide or both. These receptors were taken from a woman between 50 and 59 years old with glioma. Both conserved end residues are part of each CDR3. A D gene is named only where the DNA matches it firmly. Clone size is not always given. Where it is, it says once, few, many or a class for expanded clones.

clone_size	v_call	j_call	d_call	cdr3_nt	cdr3_aa
.	TRBV7-9	TRBJ2-1	TRBD2	TGTGCCAGCAGCCCGAACTTTCAGGCGGGAGGGCCGGTTGAGCAGTTCTTC	CASSPNFQAGGPVEQFF
.	TRBV15	TRBJ2-7	TRBD1	TGTGCCACCAGCAGAGCCTCGACAGGGGGAAACGAGCAGTACTTC	CATSRASTGGNEQYF
.	TRBV5-1	TRBJ1-2	.	TGCGCCAGCAGCCCCACAGGCCCAAGGGCGGGGGGCTACACCTTC	CASSPTGPRAGGYTF
.	TRBV9	TRBJ1-2	.	TGTGCCAGCAGCGTAGTTGGGGGCTATGGCTACACCTTC	CASSVVGGYGYTF
.	TRBV6-5	TRBJ2-7	TRBD2	TGTGCCAGCAGTTACATAGCGGGAGGGGTATACGAGCAGTACTTC	CASSYIAGGVYEQYF
.	TRBV7-8	TRBJ1-4	.	TGTGCCAGCAGCCCACACAGGAGTCTAGAGGAAAAACTGTTTTTT	CASSPHRSLEEKLFF
.	TRBV18	TRBJ2-3	.	TGTGCCAGCTCACCACTACAGGCACGGACAGATACGCAGTATTTT	CASSPLQARTDTQYF
.	TRBV30	TRBJ1-4	TRBD1	TGTGCCTGGAGGCGACAGGGTTCTAATGAAAAACTGTTTTTT	CAWRRQGSNEKLFF
.	TRBV28	TRBJ1-4	TRBD1	TGTGCCAGCAGCGGACAGGCCGTAGGTAATGAAAAACTGTTTTTT	CASSGQAVGNEKLFF
.	TRBV2	TRBJ1-6	TRBD1	TGTGCCAGCAGCGTTACAGGGGATTCACCCCTCCACTTT	CASSVTGDSPLHF
.	TRBV6-5	TRBJ2-7	TRBD1	TGTGCCAGCAGTCCTACCCGGGACAGTACCTACGAGCAGTACTTC	CASSPTRDSTYEQYF
.	TRBV6-1	TRBJ2-5	.	TGTGCCAGCAATGGGTGGGGGTATCAAGAGACCCAGTACTTC	CASNGWGYQETQYF
.	TRBV6-6	TRBJ2-7	.	TGTGCCAGCAGTTACTCGGACAGTTCCTACGAGCAGTACTTC	CASSYSDSSYEQYF
.	TRBV30	TRBJ2-7	.	TGTGCCTGGAGCCCTTTTAGGGTAAACGAGCAGTACTTC	CAWSPFRVNEQYF
.	TRBV18	TRBJ2-7	.	TGTGCCAGCTCACCCCCGGGACATCACTACGAGCAGTACTTC	CASSPPGHHYEQYF
.	TRBV7-9	TRBJ2-3	TRBD2	TGTGCCAGCAGCTTAAGCGGGAGTATGGCAGATACGCAGTATTTT	CASSLSGSMADTQYF
.	TRBV5-1	TRBJ2-7	.	TGCGCCAGCAGAGGGGACCCGACTAACTACGAGCAGTACTTC	CASRGDPTNYEQYF
few	TRBV28	TRBJ2-7	.	TGTGCCAGCAGTTTATTGGTGACCATCTACGAGCAGTACTTC	CASSLLVTIYEQYF
.	TRBV25-1	TRBJ2-1	TRBD2	TGTGCCAGCAGTGCCCCGGGACTAGCGAGAGGGTATGAGCAGTTCTTC	CASSAPGLARGYEQFF
.	TRBV4-1	TRBJ1-2	.	TGCGCCAGCAGCCAAGATTCGGCCGGCGGTGCCTATGGCTACACCTTC	CASSQDSAGGAYGYTF
few	TRBV27	TRBJ1-2	.	TGTGCCAGCAGCCTTACTCCCGGGGCATACTATGGCTACACCTTC	CASSLTPGAYYGYTF
.	TRBV5-6	TRBJ2-3	TRBD2	TGTGCCAGCAGCCTACTAGCGACCACCAGCCATTTT	CASSLLATTSHF
.	TRBV9	TRBJ2-3	.	TGTGCCAGCAGCCCCCCCCCAATTCCCCCAGATACGCAGTATTTT	CASSPPPIPPDTQYF
.	TRBV19	TRBJ1-2	TRBD1	TGTGCCAGTGTTTACGGGACAGGGGTCTATGGCTACACCTTC	CASVYGTGVYGYTF